This T cell receptor (beta chain) was sequenced for a study of blood T cell repertoires in COVID-19 (dated by TCRdb to 2018 to 2020). For the wider study: Samples from collaborators originated in the United States, Italy and Spain and spanned both the acute and convalescent phases of COVID-19. The prospective study material was composed of cDNA or gDNA derived from T cells, B-cell-depleted T cells, or PBMCs. The dataset comprised deeply sampled blood TCRbeta repertoires from subjects exposed to, actively infected with, or recovered from COVID-19. The repertoires were released in a freely available public database meant as a resource for research on the immune response to SARS-CoV-2. The samples were drawn from the first 160 participants of the ongoing ImmuneRACE study and from 1,200 or so subjects provided by 6 global collaborators. Where available, HLA class I and class II types were taken from metadata supplied by the sample provider and were not determined by assay-based typing. Nearly every sample came with metadata listing a de-identified subject ID, COVID-19 status, age in years and sex. Findings and caveats that apply to the study as a whole: The quantity of clinical and demographic metadata differed by source and by participant and was supplied without curation.

The germline ends are 13 bases apart after V is trimmed by 9 bases and J by 2 bases. Based on the germline V gene, the CDR1 and CDR2 sequences are SNHLY and FYNNEI. The CDR3 sequence holds 13 residues, the cysteine and phenylalanine included. The sequence is cut down to CDR3 DNA, 39 bases in frame from base 1. TCRbeta CDR3 regions were amplified from genomic DNA using the immunoSEQ Assay, a bias-controlled multiplex PCR. Per the original workflow: The number of nucleated cells in each sample was estimated from the amplification of reference gene primers within the assay. To quantify the absolute abundance of each unique TCRbeta CDR3 rearrangement, sequence reads were collapsed and filtered. For each sample, productive Simpson clonality was calculated by taking the square root of Simpson's diversity index across productive rearrangements. TCRdb retrieved this table from immuneACCESS and kept in-frame rearrangements only. Not all clones are present; in checked studies, unresolved V genes account for under half, and no reason is known for the remainder. That table furnishes V, J and clone size, whereas the DNA furnished D and trimming. The sample table holds roughly 15,000 clones, of which over 80% were seen once. The ten largest clones take up 6.5% to 8% of the sample.

Collaborating institutions collected whole blood in K2EDTA tubes following their own protocols. For TCRbeta analysis, collaborators shipped samples in one of three forms: frozen whole blood, isolated PBMCs, or DNA extracted from either of those sample types. On this clone itself: Its antigen specificity is not known. No much larger clonotype is one base removed from it; base qualities were not supplied.

The V gene is TRBV2 and the J gene is TRBJ1-1, and the D gene may be TRBD1, 6 bases matching. This TCR was recovered from a human donor with active COVID-19. The donor label of this sample is uncertain. The specimen sequenced was peripheral blood. CDR3 region: CASKGQINTEAFF. The DNA sequence follows: TGTGCCAGTAAAGGACAGATAAACACTGAAGCTTTCTTT.